Below, 22 T cell receptor beta chains from the same sample are listed, as sequenced in a study of blood T cell repertoires in COVID-19. Clones were sequenced by immunoSEQ multiplex PCR, and TCRdb holds only the in-frame ones, with some missing. The table includes approximately 200,000 clones, 86% detected once. The sample consisted of PBMCs or T cells enriched from blood (not recorded which). The receptor set was obtained from a woman under 40 who had recovered from COVID-19.

This chain uses TRBV7-2 with TRBJ1-3; D is unclear. CDR3 length: 16 amino acids. The ends were cut back, 2 bases at V and 0 bases at J, with 11 bases in the middle. Germline values: CDR1 SGHTA, CDR2 FQGNSA. DNA of the CDR3: TGTGCCAGCAGCTTATTCCTACTCTCCTCTGGAAACACCATATATTTT. Residues: CASSLFLLSSGNTIYF.

The chain is built from TRBV18 and TRBJ1-2, with D possibly matching TRBD1 (6 bases). Trimming removed 2 bases from V and 3 bases from J, with 10 bases in between. This CDR3 spans 14 amino acids. CDR1 is KGHSH, CDR2 LQKENI, per germline. The CDR3 DNA reads TGTGCCAGCTCACCAGAAGGGGGAGACTATGGCTACACCTTC. This sequence encodes CASSPEGGDYGYTF.

The chain couples TRBV6-4 to TRBJ2-1; 9 positions agree with TRBD2. CDR1 is MRHNA, CDR2 SNTAGT, per germline. The CDR3 consists of 16 residues. With V trimmed by 2 bases and J by 4 bases, 6 bases remained unmatched. The CDR3 coding sequence is TGTGCCAGCAGTGACAACGCGGGAGGGGGTTACAATGAGCAGTTCTTC. It encodes CASSDNAGGGYNEQFF.

The rearrangement joins TRBV5-1 to TRBJ2-7; TRBD1 aligns across 9 bases. In germline, CDR1 is SGHRS, CDR2 YFSETQ. V gave up 2 bases and J gave up 7 bases; unmatched junction bases: 4. The CDR3 totals 13 residues. Written as DNA, the CDR3 is TGCGCCAGCAGCTTACAGGGGGCGCTTGAGCAGTACTTC. Amino acid sequence: CASSLQGALEQYF.

The chain combines TRBV5-1 with TRBJ2-7, with 12 bases that match TRBD2. Germline CDR1 and CDR2: SGHRS and YFSETQ. After removal of 0 bases from V and 2 bases from J, the junction contained 9 bases not matched to a gene. CDR3 length: 18 residues. The CDR3 nucleotides read TGCGCCAGCAGCTTGGATCCCGGGACTAGCGGGTGGACCTACGAGCAGTACTTC. Amino acid sequence: CASSLDPGTSGWTYEQYF.

CDR3 region: CASSESAITGQGLGEQYF. DNA of the CDR3: TGCGCCAGCAGTGAGTCGGCGATTACGGGACAGGGTTTAGGGGAGCAGTACTTC. The V gene is TRBV10-1, the J gene TRBJ2-7; the match to TRBD1 covers 9 bases. This CDR3 has 18 amino acids. Germline V gene lookup returns CDR1 WNHNN and CDR2 SYGVQD (reference sequence). The V segment lost 0 bases and the J segment 7 bases; nucleotides outside the gene matches: 16.

This chain uses TRBV28 with TRBJ2-7; TRBD2 is a possible D gene (6 bases). V was shortened by 10 bases and J by 0 bases, with 10 bases between the two germline ends. The V gene's germline CDR1 is MDHEN and CDR2 SYDVKM. The CDR3 loop spans 12 amino acids. The CDR3 loop reads CATFGSSYEQYF. As DNA, the CDR3 is TGTGCCACCTTCGGGAGCTCCTACGAGCAGTACTTC.

The gene calls are TRBV20-1 and TRBJ2-7; 8 nucleotides agree with TRBD2. V lost 7 bases and J lost 7; bases outside the gene matches: 6. The V gene's germline CDR1 is DFQATT and CDR2 SNEGSKA (reference sequence). The CDR3 sequence is 11 residues long. CDR3 sequence (DNA): TGCAGTGGAGCGGGAGATAAGGAGCAGTACTTC. Its translation: CSGAGDKEQYF.

The V call is TRBV7-2, the J call TRBJ1-2; D not resolved. The V end was cut by 5 bases, the J end by 8 bases, with 12 bases between. The V gene's germline CDR1 is SGHTA and CDR2 FQGNSA. This CDR3 spans 12 amino acids. CDR3 sequence: CASSNGEAGYTF. CDR3 nucleotide sequence: TGTGCCAGCAGCAACGGGGAGGCCGGCTACACCTTC.

The chain combines TRBV5-1 with TRBJ2-7; 8 bases agree with TRBD2. Germline CDR1 is SGHRS and CDR2 is YFSETQ. V was pared by 3 bases and J by 3 bases, with 5 bases of the junction left unmatched. CDR3 length equals 14 residues. This CDR3 reads CASSSDSGVYEQYF. The CDR3 DNA follows: TGCGCCAGCAGCTCGGATAGCGGGGTCTACGAGCAGTACTTC. The full variable domain, its missing parts supplied by reference TRBV5-1 and TRBJ2-7, is KAGVTQTPRYLIKTRGQQVTLSCSPISGHRSVSWYQQTPGQGLQFLFEYFSETQRNKGNFPGRFSGRQFSNSRSEMNVSTLELGDSALYLCASSSDSGVYEQYFGPGTRLTVT.

The rearrangement joins TRBV4-2 to TRBJ2-6; TRBD1 matches at 7 bases. Germline V lookup: CDR1 LGHNA, CDR2 YNFKEQ. The junction had 14 bases not matched to a gene; V was cut back by 0 bases and J by 0 bases. This CDR3 is built from 21 residues. Here the CDR3 DNA reads TGTGCCAGCAGCCAAGAATATGGTCGACAGGGATTGCCCTCTGGGGCCAACGTCCTGACTTTC. It yields the protein CASSQEYGRQGLPSGANVLTF.

The chain combines TRBV6-5 with TRBJ1-6, with TRBD1 matching over 7 bases. The V segment lost 2 bases and the J segment 7 bases; nucleotides outside the gene matches: 2. The CDR3 length is 14 residues. CDR1 is MNHEY, CDR2 SVGAGI, per germline. The CDR3 nucleotides read TGTGCCAGCAGTTACAGGGGGCGGAATTCACCCCTCCACTTT. This translates into CASSYRGRNSPLHF.

The chain has TRBV2 and TRBJ2-2; possible D gene TRBD2, 5 bases. CDR3 size: 16 residues. Trimming took off 0 bases at V and 3 bases at J, with 11 bases between the two ends. Germline loops: CDR1 SNHLY, CDR2 FYNNEI. The CDR3 coding sequence is TGTGCCAGCAGTGAAGCGGTGCGAGGGTACACCGGGGAGCTGTTTTTT. This encodes CASSEAVRGYTGELFF.

This chain links TRBV5-4 with TRBJ2-7, with 7 bases lining up with TRBD2. Trimming at V came to 1 base and at J to 5 bases, leaving 12 bases not matched to a gene. CDR1 SGHNT and CDR2 YYREEE come from the germline V gene (reference sequence). The CDR3 contains 16 residues. In nucleotides, the CDR3 is TGTGCCAGCAGCTTGCGTTACGGCGGGAGTACCAACGAGCAGTACTTC. Translated, it gives CASSLRYGGSTNEQYF. The full variable domain, with the rest looked up from reference TRBV5-4 and TRBJ2-7, is ETGVTQSPTHLIKTRGQQVTLRCSSQSGHNTVSWYQQALGQGPQFIFQYYREEENGRGNFPPRFSGLQFPNYSSELNVNALELDDSALYLCASSLRYGGSTNEQYFGPGTRLTVT.

The chain employs TRBV28 and TRBJ2-6; 9 bases match TRBD1. Germline V lookup: CDR1 MDHEN, CDR2 SYDVKM. V lost 6 bases, J lost 0 bases, and 6 bases stayed unmatched. This CDR3 spans 17 amino acids. CDR3 DNA sequence: TGTGCCAGCAGGGGGGACAGGGAAATCTCTGGGGCCAACGTCCTGACTTTC. Translated, it gives CASRGDREISGANVLTF.

V is TRBV6-5 and J is TRBJ1-3; D may be TRBD1 (6 bases). The CDR3 length is 13 residues. V was shortened by 8 bases and J by 2 bases, with 10 bases between the two germline ends. Germline V gives CDR1 MNHEY, CDR2 SVGAGI. The CDR3 spells CASLDRAGNTIYF. The CDR3 coding sequence is TGTGCCAGCCTGGACAGAGCTGGAAACACCATATATTTT.

The rearrangement joins TRBV4-1 to TRBJ2-7, with 9 bases fitting TRBD1. Germline CDR1 is MGHRA and CDR2 is YSYEKL. Unmatched junction bases numbered 6, after V lost 1 base and J lost 5 bases. The CDR3 length is 15 residues. The CDR3 DNA follows: TGCGCCAGCAGCCAAGGTACAGGGGGCTGGGACGAGCAGTACTTC. Translation: CASSQGTGGWDEQYF.

V and J are TRBV28 and TRBJ1-2; TRBD1 aligns across 7 bases. This CDR3 contains 14 residues. The V segment lost 2 bases and the J segment 3 bases; nucleotides outside the gene matches: 3. Germline CDR1 and CDR2: MDHEN and SYDVKM. In DNA form, the CDR3 reads TGTGCCAGCAGTTTACCGGGACAGTACTATGGCTACACCTTC. It yields the protein CASSLPGQYYGYTF.

The chain joins TRBV28 to TRBJ1-2; possibly TRBD1 for D (5 bases). V gave up 9 bases and J gave up 5 bases, with 13 bases separating them. Germline V gives CDR1 MDHEN, CDR2 SYDVKM. The CDR3 has 12 amino acids. This chain's CDR3 is CASRDGGYGYTF. Written as DNA, the CDR3 is TGTGCCAGTAGGGACGGGGGTTATGGCTACACCTTC.

The genes are TRBV10-3 and TRBJ2-1; 11 bases are shared with TRBD2. Germline-derived CDR1 and CDR2 are ENHRY and SYGVKD. V shed 11 bases and J 4 bases; nucleotides not matched to a gene: 7. The CDR3 consists of 14 residues. The CDR3 region has the DNA TGTGCCGTCGGAACTAGCGGGAGTTACAATGAGCAGTTCTTC. It codes for CAVGTSGSYNEQFF.

The genes are TRBV7-8 and TRBJ1-3, with TRBD1 matching 7 bases. This CDR3 region has 16 residues. Germline values: CDR1 SGHVS, CDR2 FQNEAQ. The V segment lost 1 base and the J segment 6 bases; nucleotides outside the gene matches: 9. DNA of the CDR3: TGTGCCAGCAGCTTAGAGGGACAGAGAGGGCAAAACACCATATATTTT. Protein: CASSLEGQRGQNTIYF.

The chain links TRBV5-4 to TRBJ2-7, with TRBD1 matching over 7 bases. V was pared by 3 bases and J by 6 bases, with 15 bases of the junction left unmatched. This CDR3 region has 16 residues. In germline, CDR1 is SGHNT, CDR2 YYREEE (reference sequence). In DNA form, the CDR3 reads TGTGCCAGCAGCTCAGGACAGGCCCCGGACCGGGGCGAGCAGTACTTC. Translating it yields CASSSGQAPDRGEQYF.